The 27 T cell receptor beta chains in this list originate from one sample, sequenced in a study of T cells in localized non-small cell lung cancer. Libraries were prepared by immunoSEQ multiplex PCR; TCRdb keeps only in-frame clonotypes and omits some of them. Of tens of thousands of clones listed, around 92% are singletons. Specimen: peripheral blood mononuclear cells, collected before any cancer treatment. These receptors came from a woman aged 35 to 70 with stage III lung adenocarcinoma.

The rearrangement links TRBV6-1 to TRBJ1-5; 10 bases fit TRBD1. The germline V gene encodes CDR1 MNHNS and CDR2 SASEGT. V lost 8 bases to trimming and J lost 4 bases; unmatched junction nucleotides: 2. This CDR3 has 13 residues. The CDR3 sequence: CASLGQGNQPQHF. CDR3 DNA: TGTGCCAGCTTGGGACAGGGGAATCAGCCCCAGCATTTT.

The V gene is TRBV20-1, the J gene TRBJ1-2; D call uncertain. The CDR3 totals 11 residues. With 1 base removed from V and 4 bases from J, the gap between germline ends came to 4 bases. Germline assignment: CDR1 DFQATT and CDR2 SNEGSKA (reference sequence). The CDR3 DNA follows: TGCAGTGCTAGAGGTCCCTATGGCTACACCTTC. This gives the protein CSARGPYGYTF.

V gene TRBV30 combines with J gene TRBJ1-1, with TRBD1 matching 9 bases. Germline CDR1 and CDR2: GTSNPN and SVGIG (reference sequence). The CDR3 totals 14 residues. V gave up 4 bases and J gave up 1 base; unmatched junction bases: 4. CDR3 sequence (DNA): TGTGCCTGGAATCCGGGACAGGGGAACACTGAAGCTTTCTTT. This translates into CAWNPGQGNTEAFF.

The count of this clone is one. The genes are TRBV19 and TRBJ1-1; maybe TRBD1 (5 bases). The CDR3 consists of 14 residues. The V end lost 5 bases, the J end lost 0 bases, and 10 bases lay between the germline ends. Germline values: CDR1 LNHDA, CDR2 SQIVND (reference sequence). The CDR3 nucleotides read TGTGCCAGTAGTTTCGGGACGGTGAACACTGAAGCTTTCTTT. Translation gives CASSFGTVNTEAFF. Using reference TRBV19 and TRBJ1-1 for the parts outside the CDR3, the full variable domain is DGGITQSPKYLFRKEGQNVTLSCEQNLNHDAMYWYRQDPGQGLRLIYYSQIVNDFQKGDIAEGYSVSREKKESFPLTVTSAQKNPTAFYLCASSFGTVNTEAFFGQGTRLTVV.

The chain has TRBV4-1 and TRBJ2-1; 13 bases map to TRBD2. The CDR3 totals 15 residues. After removal of 6 bases from V and 7 bases from J, the junction contained 6 bases not matched to a gene. The germline V gene has CDR1 MGHRA and CDR2 YSYEKL. The CDR3 region is CASRQGLAGSNEQFF. The CDR3 DNA follows: TGCGCCAGCAGACAGGGACTAGCGGGATCAAATGAGCAGTTCTTC.

The J gene is TRBJ1-2, the V gene TRBV6-1; a possible D gene is TRBD1 (5 bases). CDR3 length: 11 amino acids. Per germline, CDR1 MNHNS and CDR2 SASEGT. CDR3 residues: CVLGVPGGYTF. Here the CDR3 DNA reads TGTGTACTGGGGGTTCCGGGGGGCTACACCTTC.

V usage is TRBV4-3 and J usage is TRBJ2-6; D ambiguous. Between the trimmed V and J ends, which lost 0 bases and 4 bases, there was a span of 7 bases. CDR1 LGHNA and CDR2 YSLEER come from the germline V gene. CDR3 size: 15 residues. The CDR3 is CASSQEGLGANVLTF. CDR3 nucleotides: TGCGCCAGCAGCCAAGAGGGGTTAGGGGCCAACGTCCTGACTTTC.

V and J are TRBV10-3 and TRBJ2-3; D remains unclear. The germline gives CDR1 ENHRY, CDR2 SYGVKD. The CDR3 extends over 11 amino acids. Between the trimmed V and J ends, which lost 8 bases and 5 bases, there was a span of 8 bases. This CDR3 is CAIGLRDTQYF. For the CDR3, the DNA is TGTGCCATCGGGCTAAGAGATACGCAGTATTTT.

The chain is built from TRBV30 and TRBJ1-1; D remains ambiguous. CDR3 length: 13 residues. Per germline, CDR1 GTSNPN and CDR2 SVGIG (reference sequence). The V end was cut by 4 bases, the J end by 1 base, with 10 bases between. In nucleotides, the CDR3 is TGTGCCTGGAACAATGTACAGAACACTGAAGCTTTCTTT. Encoded protein: CAWNNVQNTEAFF.

The sample holds one count of this clone. This chain joins TRBV10-3 and TRBJ2-1, with TRBD2 identical over 11 bases. V lost 4 bases, J lost 7 bases, and 9 bases stayed unmatched. The CDR3 is 16 residues long. The germline V gene encodes CDR1 ENHRY and CDR2 SYGVKD. CDR3 nucleotides: TGTGCCATCAGTGGGATAGCGGGAGGGCCGAGGAATGAGCAGTTCTTC. Translating it yields CAISGIAGGPRNEQFF.

The V and J genes are TRBV14 and TRBJ2-7; D perhaps matches TRBD2 (5 bases). The CDR3 length is 15 residues. Trimming left V 3 bases short and J 0 bases short, with 12 bases between. Per the germline V gene, CDR1 is SGHDN and CDR2 is FVKESK. CDR3 DNA sequence: TGTGCCAGCAGCCAGCGGGCCGGAGTCTCCTACGAGCAGTACTTC. Its translation: CASSQRAGVSYEQYF.

J is TRBJ2-2 and V is TRBV2, with D possibly being TRBD1 or TRBD2 (5 bases each). Germline loops: CDR1 SNHLY, CDR2 FYNNEI. The CDR3 is 15 residues long. Trimming shortened V by 5 bases and J by 5 bases, and 15 bases separated the two germline ends. The CDR3 nucleotides read TGTGCCAGCAGTTACTCCGGGACCTTTACCGGGGAGCTGTTTTTT. It is translated as CASSYSGTFTGELFF.

V and J are TRBV10-3 and TRBJ2-5, with D possibly TRBD1 on 6 matching bases. V gave up 0 bases and J gave up 5 bases, with 10 bases separating them. Germline V gene lookup returns CDR1 ENHRY and CDR2 SYGVKD. The CDR3 contains 14 residues. This CDR3 is CAISESGAGETQYF. In DNA, the CDR3 is TGTGCCATCAGTGAGTCGGGGGCTGGGGAGACCCAGTACTTC.

The chain employs TRBV10-3 and TRBJ2-7; D remains unclear. Germline CDR1 and CDR2: ENHRY and SYGVKD. The V end was cut by 1 base, the J end by 12 bases, with 16 bases between. The CDR3 is 13 residues long. In DNA, the CDR3 is TGTGCCATCAGTGAGTTGGCCCCCTACGTTTTGTACTTC. Protein sequence: CAISELAPYVLYF.

The V call is TRBV14, the J call TRBJ2-1, with D tentatively TRBD1 (8 bases). Germline CDR1 reads SGHDN; CDR2 reads FVKESK. The V end was cut by 3 bases, the J end by 6 bases, with 15 bases between. The CDR3 extends over 15 amino acids. This chain's CDR3 is CASSHSGTGSNEQFF. In DNA form, the CDR3 reads TGTGCCAGCAGCCACAGCGGGACAGGCTCCAATGAGCAGTTCTTC. The full variable domain, rest sourced from reference TRBV14 and TRBJ2-1, is EAGVTQFPSHSVIEKGQTVTLRCDPISGHDNLYWYRRVMGKEIKFLLHFVKESKQDESGMPNNRFLAERTGGTYSTLKVQPAELEDSGVYFCASSHSGTGSNEQFFGPGTRLTVL.

The genes are TRBV30 and TRBJ2-3; D gene ambiguous. Trimming shortened V by 2 bases and J by 0 bases, and 6 bases separated the two germline ends. CDR3 length: 13 residues. Germline V gives CDR1 GTSNPN, CDR2 SVGIG (reference sequence). The CDR3 loop reads CAWSTDSTDTQYF. CDR3 nucleotides: TGTGCCTGGAGTACTGACAGCACAGATACGCAGTATTTT.

The V gene is TRBV6-1, the J gene TRBJ2-7; 10 bases match TRBD2. This CDR3 region has 15 residues. V shed 6 bases, J shed 0 bases, and the junction held 5 bases outside the gene matches. Looked up from germline, CDR1 is MNHNS and CDR2 is SASEGT. CDR3 loop: CASRGLAGASYEQYF. The CDR3 DNA sequence: TGTGCCAGCAGGGGGCTAGCGGGAGCCTCCTACGAGCAGTACTTC.

This clone was picked up one time. The V gene is TRBV27, the J gene TRBJ2-5; the D is unclear. The V end was cut by 1 base, the J end by 9 bases, with 12 bases between. CDR3 length equals 13 residues. The germline CDR1 and CDR2 sequences are MNHEY and SMNVEV (reference sequence). The DNA for the CDR3 is TGTGCCAGCAGTTTATTTCCCGGGTTGGCCCAGTACTTC. Its protein product is CASSLFPGLAQYF.

This chain uses TRBV5-4 with TRBJ2-5; D remains unclear. Germline loops: CDR1 SGHNT, CDR2 YYREEE (reference sequence). Between the trimmed V and J ends, which lost 3 bases and 3 bases, there was a span of 15 bases. There are 15 residues in the CDR3. CDR3 nucleotides: TGTGCCAGCAGCTCGAATTCAAGGGTGGAAGAGACCCAGTACTTC. This encodes CASSSNSRVEETQYF.

The V gene is TRBV28, the J gene TRBJ1-2; D is unclear. CDR1 MDHEN and CDR2 SYDVKM come from the germline V gene. CDR3 length equals 12 residues. The V end lost 8 bases, the J end lost 4 bases, and 11 bases lay between the germline ends. CDR3 region: CASSTVLYGYTF. The CDR3 DNA reads TGTGCCAGCTCAACAGTACTCTATGGCTACACCTTC.

The gene calls are TRBV19 and TRBJ2-1; 9 positions agree with TRBD1. The CDR3 runs 13 residues. Germline CDR1 reads LNHDA; CDR2 reads SQIVND (reference sequence). After removal of 6 bases from V and 7 bases from J, the junction contained 4 bases not matched to a gene. CDR3 coding DNA: TGTGCCAGTAGGGCCGGGACAGGGAATGAGCAGTTCTTC. It is translated as CASRAGTGNEQFF.

This chain connects TRBV6-1 to TRBJ1-1, with D possibly TRBD1 on 5 matching bases. V shed 6 bases and J shed 3 bases, with 17 bases lying between them. Germline-derived CDR1 and CDR2 are MNHNS and SASEGT. This CDR3 is built from 15 residues. CDR3 sequence: CASSVPYGHDTEAFF. CDR3 coding DNA: TGTGCCAGCAGCGTCCCATATGGACACGACACTGAAGCTTTCTTT.

CDR3 amino acids: CAWSARGLAFF. DNA of the CDR3: TGTGCCTGGAGTGCCAGGGGGCTTGCTTTCTTT. The rearrangement uses TRBV30 and TRBJ1-1, with 8 positions matching TRBD1. Germline trimming cut 1 base from V and 11 bases from J; bases unmatched to any gene: 3. The germline CDR1 and CDR2 sequences are GTSNPN and SVGIG (reference sequence). This CDR3 has 11 amino acids. The variable domain in full, with the rest retrieved from reference TRBV30 and TRBJ1-1, is SQTIHQWPATLVQPVGSPLSLECTVEGTSNPNLYWYRQAAGRGLQLLFYSVGIGQISSEVPQNLSASRPQDRQFILSSKKLLLSDSGFYLCAWSARGLAFFGQGTRLTVV.

The rearrangement joins TRBV6-1 to TRBJ1-5; D is undetermined. V lost 2 bases to trimming and J lost 3 bases, with 11 bases between them. This CDR3 contains 15 residues. Germline V lookup: CDR1 MNHNS, CDR2 SASEGT. The CDR3 coding sequence is TGTGCCAGCAGTGAATCCTGGCAGCACAATCAGCCCCAGCATTTT. Amino acids: CASSESWQHNQPQHF.

This clone was observed a single time. The rearrangement joins TRBV7-9 to TRBJ2-1; 7 nucleotides align to TRBD2. There are 15 residues in the CDR3. Germline CDR1 reads SEHNR; CDR2 reads FQNEAQ (reference sequence). The V segment lost 11 bases and the J segment 7 bases; nucleotides outside the gene matches: 17. The CDR3 loop is CALGLGSGTTNEQFF. As DNA, the CDR3 is TGTGCCCTCGGCTTGGGCAGCGGGACGACAAATGAGCAGTTCTTC.

The chain couples TRBV2 to TRBJ1-1; no reliable D call. CDR3 length equals 14 residues. Trimming left V 6 bases short and J 0 bases short, with 11 bases between. The germline V gene has CDR1 SNHLY and CDR2 FYNNEI. The CDR3 is CASSNQVLNTEAFF. The CDR3 DNA follows: TGTGCCAGCAGCAATCAGGTTTTGAACACTGAAGCTTTCTTT.

The V gene is TRBV2, the J gene TRBJ2-5; the D gene is possibly TRBD1 (6 bases). V was trimmed by 6 bases and J by 5 bases, leaving 16 bases between them. Germline V gene sequence: CDR1 SNHLY, CDR2 FYNNEI. CDR3 length: 14 residues. The chain's CDR3 is CASRVETGGETQYF. The CDR3 DNA is TGTGCCAGCAGAGTGGAGACAGGCGGGGAGACCCAGTACTTC.